These 11 T cell receptor beta chains were all obtained from the same sample, sequenced in a study of PD-1 blockade in classical Hodgkin lymphoma. Relapse after autologous stem cell transplantation occurred in every patient, and brentuximab vedotin exposure varied. The table came from immunoSEQ multiplex PCR; TCRdb's copy has only in-frame clones and leaves some out. The sample lists approximately 65,000 clones, 88% occurring once. Material: peripheral blood mononuclear cells (PBMCs), obtained at baseline. The receptors come from a human donor with classical Hodgkin lymphoma.

The chain recombines TRBV15 with TRBJ2-3; no clear D. Looked up from germline, CDR1 is LNHNV and CDR2 is YYDKDF (reference sequence). V was cut by 1 base and J by 3 bases, with 5 bases left in between. The CDR3 covers 13 residues. For the CDR3, the DNA is TGTGCCACCAGCAGAGCCCGGACAGATACGCAGTATTTT. This translates into CATSRARTDTQYF.

The chain has TRBV28 and TRBJ2-7, with D perhaps TRBD2 (5 bases). Germline V lookup: CDR1 MDHEN, CDR2 SYDVKM. The V end lost 4 bases, the J end lost 2 bases, and 18 bases lay between the germline ends. The length of the CDR3 is 16 residues. The CDR3, as DNA: TGTGCCAGCAGTTCCCAAGATCGCGGGCAACCCTACGAGCAGTACTTC. It codes for CASSSQDRGQPYEQYF.

This chain joins TRBV5-6 and TRBJ2-7; 7 bases align to TRBD1. CDR1 and CDR2 (germline): SGHDT, YYEEEE. Trimming at V came to 4 bases and at J to 2 bases, leaving 3 bases not matched to a gene. This CDR3 has 13 residues. The CDR3 bases are TGTGCCAGCAGCCCGGGACAGACCTACGAGCAGTACTTC. Translated, it gives CASSPGQTYEQYF.

The chain has TRBV7-4 and TRBJ1-5; no definite D call. CDR1 and CDR2 from the germline V gene are SGHVT and SQSDAQ. The V and J ends lost 5 bases and 0 bases respectively, with 17 bases between them. The CDR3 runs 17 residues. The CDR3 protein is CASSETRHLNSNQPQHF. CDR3 nucleotides: TGTGCCAGCAGCGAGACCAGACACCTGAATAGCAATCAGCCCCAGCATTTT.

The CDR3 protein is CASRRQGGGDEQFF. As DNA, the CDR3 is TGTGCCAGCAGAAGACAGGGAGGTGGCGATGAGCAGTTCTTC. The chain carries TRBV6-6 and TRBJ2-1, with D possibly matching TRBD1 (7 bases). Germline V gene lookup returns CDR1 MNHNY and CDR2 SVGAGI (reference sequence). This CDR3 has 14 amino acids. V shed 6 bases and J shed 8 bases, with 17 bases lying between them.

V and J are TRBV9 and TRBJ2-1, with 8 positions matching TRBD2. This CDR3 is built from 16 residues. The J segment lost 6 bases and the V segment lost 4 bases, leaving 12 bases of the junction unmatched. Looked up from germline, CDR1 is SGDLS and CDR2 is YYNGEE. The CDR3 DNA is TGTGCCAGCAGCCCCCTCACACGGGGGGGCCTCAATGAGCAGTTCTTC. This codes for CASSPLTRGGLNEQFF.

The chain has TRBV19 and TRBJ1-5; D remains ambiguous. The CDR3 has 13 residues. Germline V lookup: CDR1 LNHDA, CDR2 SQIVND (reference sequence). Deletions cut 2 bases from V and 4 bases from J, with 6 bases between. CDR3 nucleotides: TGTGCCAGTAGTATACAGGTTAATCAGCCCCAGCATTTT. Translating it yields CASSIQVNQPQHF.

This chain uses TRBV7-2 with TRBJ2-7; 7 bases map to TRBD1. The CDR3 consists of 12 residues. The germline V gene encodes CDR1 SGHTA and CDR2 FQGNSA. After removal of 4 bases from V and 9 bases from J, the junction contained 6 bases not matched to a gene. CDR3 protein: CASSYNQGVQYF. The CDR3 bases are TGTGCCAGCAGCTATAATCAGGGGGTGCAGTACTTC. Using reference TRBV7-2 and TRBJ2-7 for the parts outside the CDR3, the full variable domain is GAGVSQSPSNKVTEKGKDVELRCDPISGHTALYWYRQSLGQGLEFLIYFQGNSAPDKSGLPSDRFSAERTGGSVSTLTIQRTQQEDSAVYLCASSYNQGVQYFGPGTRLTVT.

CDR3: CASSIDLSGGGYNEQFF. The CDR3, as DNA: TGTGCCAGTAGTATAGATCTGAGCGGGGGGGGATACAATGAGCAGTTCTTC. The genes are TRBV19 and TRBJ2-1; 10 bases are shared with TRBD2. The CDR3 runs to 17 residues. V gave up 0 bases and J gave up 4 bases; unmatched junction bases: 6. The V gene's germline CDR1 is LNHDA and CDR2 SQIVND (reference sequence).

The gene calls are TRBV5-4 and TRBJ1-6, with D hard to call. V was trimmed by 5 bases and J by 8 bases, leaving 14 bases between them. Germline assignment: CDR1 SGHNT and CDR2 YYREEE (reference sequence). This CDR3 comprises 14 residues. DNA of the CDR3: TGTGCCAGCAGTCTAGACGGGGATTATTCACCCCTCCACTTT. This gives the protein CASSLDGDYSPLHF.

The CDR3 coding sequence is TGCGCCAGCAGTCAATCGAAGGCCCCAGGCTCCTACAATGAGCAGTTCTTC. Translating it yields CASSQSKAPGSYNEQFF. The V and J genes are TRBV23-1 and TRBJ2-1; no clear D. TRBV23-1 is classed as an ORF, of uncertain function. CDR3 length equals 17 residues. Deletions cut 0 bases from V and 0 bases from J, with 12 bases between.